Listed below are T cell receptor beta chains from one sample, sequenced in a study of blood T cell repertoires in COVID-19. Generated by immunoSEQ multiplex PCR, the TCRdb table keeps only in-frame clones and is missing some. This sample carries about 310,000 clones, around 87% of them seen once, and the ten largest clones take 6.5% to 9.5%. Sequencing was performed on peripheral blood. These receptor sequences come from a woman aged 45-65 years who had recovered from COVID-19. Each CDR3 is given with its conserved first and last residue. A D gene is named only where the DNA matches it firmly. Size tells how often a clone was seen (once, few, many) or the class of an expanded clone, and some rows leave it out.

d_gene	abundance	j_gene	v_gene	CDR3aa	CDR3nt
.	.	TRBJ2-2	TRBV12-5	CASGTQAGELFF	TGTGCTAGTGGAACACAAGCCGGGGAGCTGTTTTTT
.	.	TRBJ1-2	TRBV10-3	CAISGGRNDGYTF	TGTGCCATCAGTGGGGGGCGGAACGATGGCTACACCTTC
TRBD1	.	TRBJ1-2	TRBV2	CASTKGTAGSGYGYTF	TGTGCCAGCACCAAAGGGACAGCTGGATCCGGCTATGGCTACACCTTC
.	many	TRBJ2-1	TRBV11-2	CASSSETGSYNEQFF	TGTGCCAGCAGCTCCGAGACAGGTTCCTACAATGAGCAGTTCTTC
TRBD1	few	TRBJ2-5	TRBV3-1/TRBV3-2	CASSQDLVPGTGATAVTQYF	TGTGCCAGCAGCCAAGATCTGGTCCCCGGGACAGGGGCGACCGCCGTGACCCAGTACTTC
.	.	TRBJ1-5	TRBV6-4	CASSRESNQPQHF	TGTGCCAGCAGCCGAGAAAGTAATCAGCCCCAGCATTTT
.	.	TRBJ1-2	TRBV28	CASSLGAGSYGYTF	TGTGCCAGCAGTTTAGGGGCAGGCAGCTATGGCTACACCTTC
.	.	TRBJ1-1	TRBV6-5	CASAVSGSMNTEAFF	TGTGCCAGCGCCGTTTCTGGGAGCATGAACACTGAAGCTTTCTTT
TRBD2	.	TRBJ2-5	TRBV11-2	CASSFSGGVETQYF	TGTGCCAGCAGCTTTAGCGGGGGAGTAGAGACCCAGTACTTC
TRBD2	.	TRBJ2-2	TRBV27	CASTSGTSGGSGELFF	TGTGCCAGCACTTCCGGGACTAGCGGGGGTTCCGGGGAGCTGTTTTTT
.	once	TRBJ1-5	TRBV30	CAWSLGPGQKPQHF	TGTGCCTGGAGTTTAGGCCCGGGACAAAAGCCCCAGCATTTT
TRBD2	.	TRBJ2-7	TRBV19	CASSIKRGHPYEQYF	TGTGCCAGTAGTATAAAGCGGGGGCACCCCTACGAGCAGTACTTC
.	.	TRBJ2-1	TRBV7-2	CASSYGVYNEQFF	TGTGCCAGCAGCTACGGAGTTTACAATGAGCAGTTCTTC
TRBD1	.	TRBJ2-7	TRBV3-1/TRBV3-2	CASSAPGQDEQYF	TGTGCCAGCAGCGCCCCGGGACAGGACGAGCAGTACTTC
TRBD1	.	TRBJ1-2	TRBV19	CASSLDRGTYGYTF	TGTGCCAGTAGTTTGGACAGGGGCACCTATGGCTACACCTTC
TRBD2	.	TRBJ2-1	TRBV7-3	CASSLNLGLAGGPNEQFF	TGTGCCAGCAGCTTAAACTTGGGACTAGCGGGAGGGCCCAATGAGCAGTTCTTC
.	once	TRBJ1-6	TRBV6-5	CASSTDSPLHF	TGTGCCAGCAGCACAGATTCACCCCTCCACTTT
.	.	TRBJ2-3	TRBV3-1/TRBV3-2	CASSQHGDTQYF	TGTGCCAGCAGCCAACACGGGGATACGCAGTATTTT
TRBD2	.	TRBJ2-7	TRBV7-2	CASSLGGLADYEQYF	TGTGCCAGCAGCTTAGGGGGACTAGCGGACTACGAGCAGTACTTC
TRBD1	.	TRBJ1-6	TRBV19	CASSKADPGQGNSPLHF	TGTGCCAGTAGTAAAGCCGACCCGGGACAGGGCAATTCACCCCTCCACTTT
TRBD2	.	TRBJ2-5	TRBV27	CASSFTTGTSGGVYF	TGTGCCAGCAGTTTTACTACCGGGACTAGCGGGGGGGTTTACTTC
.	.	TRBJ1-1	TRBV2	CASSETPGLRTEAFF	TGTGCCAGCAGTGAAACCCCCGGGTTGAGGACTGAAGCTTTCTTT
TRBD1	.	TRBJ1-1	TRBV28	CASVTGQFHTEAFF	TGTGCCAGCGTGACGGGACAGTTTCACACTGAAGCTTTCTTT